This passage covers 25 T cell receptor beta chains from one sample sequenced in a study of blood T cell repertoires in COVID-19. Assay used: immunoSEQ multiplex PCR; TCRdb lists only in-frame clones, some missing. The data contain over 130,000 clones, around 80% of them singletons. Sequencing was carried out using peripheral blood. The receptors were gathered from a woman aged 80 or over with active or convalescent COVID-19.

The chain carries TRBV6-2 or TRBV6-3 and TRBJ1-2; possibly TRBD1 for D (6 bases). V gave up 2 bases and J gave up 7 bases, with 20 bases separating them. The V gene's germline CDR1 is MNHEY and CDR2 SVGEGT. CDR3 length equals 16 residues. CDR3 loop: CASSYALRGGASGYTF. CDR3 nucleotide sequence: TGTGCCAGCAGTTACGCCTTAAGGGGGGGCGCGAGTGGCTACACCTTC.

The gene calls are TRBV6-2 or TRBV6-3 and TRBJ2-5; tentatively, D is TRBD1 (6 bases). Between the trimmed V and J ends, which lost 6 bases and 3 bases, there was a span of 11 bases. The CDR3 length is 13 residues. Germline V lookup: CDR1 MNHEY, CDR2 SVGEGT. The CDR3 reads CASRPTGKETQYF. CDR3 in DNA: TGTGCCAGCAGACCTACAGGGAAAGAGACCCAGTACTTC.

The rearrangement links TRBV6-5 to TRBJ2-1, with a tentative D call TRBD1 (5 bases). CDR1 and CDR2 (germline): MNHEY, SVGAGI. The CDR3 totals 16 residues. Trimming cost V 0 bases and J 6 bases, with 15 bases left between them. CDR3 sequence reads: CASSYSTALGVNEQFF. CDR3 DNA sequence: TGTGCCAGCAGTTACTCGACAGCCCTTGGGGTCAATGAGCAGTTCTTC.

This clone came up once. This chain connects TRBV2 to TRBJ1-2; 9 bases line up with TRBD1. The CDR3 totals 14 residues. V was pared by 6 bases and J by 4 bases, with 6 bases of the junction left unmatched. Germline V gene data show CDR1 as SNHLY and CDR2 as FYNNEI. CDR3 bases: TGTGCCAGCAGCCAGGACAGGGGCGGCTATGGCTACACCTTC. This sequence encodes CASSQDRGGYGYTF.

The rearrangement joins TRBV2 to TRBJ2-7; D is possibly TRBD2 (6 bases). The V end was cut by 1 base, the J end by 7 bases, with 17 bases between. Germline V gene data show CDR1 as SNHLY and CDR2 as FYNNEI. The CDR3 length is 15 residues. CDR3 in amino acids: CASSEEATSRGEQYF. In DNA, the CDR3 is TGTGCCAGCAGTGAAGAGGCCACTTCACGGGGGGAGCAGTACTTC.

The chain links TRBV3-1 (or the pseudogene TRBV3-2) to TRBJ2-7, with D tentatively TRBD1 (5 bases). This CDR3 contains 12 residues. Germline V CDR1 and CDR2: LGHDT, YNNKEL (reference sequence). V was trimmed by 0 bases and J by 12 bases, leaving 12 bases between them. CDR3 sequence (DNA): TGTGCCAGCAGCCAAGATAGGGGATTGAGGTACTTC. It codes for CASSQDRGLRYF.

This sequence joins TRBV19 and TRBJ1-1; the match to TRBD1 covers 11 bases. V was clipped by 4 bases and J by 1 base; unmatched bases: 11. The CDR3 extends over 18 amino acids. CDR1 is LNHDA, CDR2 SQIVND, per germline (reference sequence). The CDR3 sequence: CASSTHRGTGGRNTEAFF. CDR3 DNA sequence: TGTGCCAGTAGTACACACCGCGGGACAGGGGGGAGGAACACTGAAGCTTTCTTT.

The rearrangement joins TRBV6-1 to TRBJ1-3; D is ambiguous. The CDR3 extends over 16 amino acids. V was clipped by 2 bases and J by 0 bases, with 11 bases between them. Germline V CDR1 and CDR2: MNHNS, SASEGT. CDR3 protein: CASSETLPFSGNTIYF. The CDR3 DNA is TGTGCCAGCAGTGAAACCCTACCATTCTCTGGAAACACCATATATTTT.

There are many counts of this clone. The genes are TRBV3-1 (or the pseudogene TRBV3-2) and TRBJ2-1; 8 bases fit TRBD2. CDR3 size: 17 residues. Per the germline V gene, CDR1 is LGHDT and CDR2 is YNNKEL (reference sequence). The ends lost 1 base at V and 2 bases at J; junction bases unmatched: 7. The CDR3 DNA reads as TGTGCCAGCAGCCAAGTCCATGGCGGGGGGACCTACAATGAGCAGTTCTTC. It yields the protein CASSQVHGGGTYNEQFF.

V is TRBV4-2 and J is TRBJ1-3; D unresolved. CDR1 is LGHNA and CDR2 is YNFKEQ in the germline V gene. The germline V and J ends were trimmed by 4 bases and 1 base, with 17 bases remaining between them. The CDR3 loop spans 17 amino acids. The CDR3 loop reads CASSLHPRLESGNTIYF. The CDR3 region has the DNA TGTGCCAGCAGCCTCCACCCCCGACTTGAGTCTGGAAACACCATATATTTT.

This chain links TRBV28 with TRBJ2-4, with TRBD1 as a possible D gene (5 bases). Germline CDR1 is MDHEN and CDR2 is SYDVKM. CDR3 size: 15 residues. V dropped 2 bases and J dropped 4 bases, with 12 bases sitting between them. CDR3: CASSLIEDKKNIQYF. CDR3 nucleotide sequence: TGTGCCAGCAGTTTAATCGAGGACAAGAAAAACATTCAGTACTTC.

This clone appeared many times. The rearrangement joins TRBV18 to TRBJ1-3; 7 bases are a match to TRBD1. Per germline, CDR1 KGHSH and CDR2 LQKENI. The CDR3 totals 16 residues. V lost 3 bases, J lost 2 bases, and 7 bases stayed unmatched. Here the CDR3 DNA reads TGTGCCAGCTCACCCGATACTGGGACAGCTGGAAACACCATATATTTT. It codes for CASSPDTGTAGNTIYF.

This clone turned up a few times. This chain uses TRBV7-8 with TRBJ1-2, with a tentative D call TRBD1 (5 bases). CDR1 is SGHVS, CDR2 FQNEAQ, per germline. The CDR3 consists of 15 residues. Trimming took 0 bases from V and 4 from J, leaving 12 bases between them. The CDR3 DNA reads as TGTGCCAGCAGCTTAGCGGGGGGAGAAGGCTATGGCTACACCTTC. As protein: CASSLAGGEGYGYTF.

The chain couples TRBV6-5 to TRBJ1-1, with D possibly being TRBD1 (6 bases). Germline lookup yields CDR1 MNHEY and CDR2 SVGAGI. The ends were cut back, 6 bases at V and 2 bases at J, with 13 bases in the middle. The CDR3 spans 14 residues. In nucleotides, the CDR3 is TGTGCCAGCAGGGACACAGGGATCAACACTGAAGCTTTCTTT. It translates to CASRDTGINTEAFF.

This clone was seen a handful of times. The rearrangement joins TRBV15 to TRBJ2-1; 7 bases match TRBD1. There are 15 residues in the CDR3. CDR1 LNHNV and CDR2 YYDKDF come from the germline V gene (reference sequence). V was clipped by 2 bases and J by 8 bases; unmatched bases: 9. The DNA for the CDR3 is TGTGCCACCAGCAGAACAGGGGCCCTGTACGATGAGCAGTTCTTC. This translates into CATSRTGALYDEQFF.

The chain couples TRBV15 to TRBJ1-3; 8 bases match TRBD1. The ends lost 0 bases at V and 1 base at J; junction bases unmatched: 8. Germline values: CDR1 LNHNV, CDR2 YYDKDF (reference sequence). The CDR3 totals 18 residues. CDR3 residues: CATSRDPRTGTSGNTIYF. CDR3 nucleotide sequence: TGTGCCACCAGCAGAGATCCCCGGACAGGGACTTCTGGAAACACCATATATTTT.

V usage is TRBV6-6 and J usage is TRBJ2-7; 9 nucleotides match TRBD1. With 8 bases clipped from V and 6 bases from J, the junction kept 14 bases outside the gene matches. Looked up from germline, CDR1 is MNHNY and CDR2 is SVGAGI (reference sequence). CDR3 length: 15 amino acids. The CDR3, as DNA: TGTGCCAGCGCGACGCGAGGACAGGGGCTTGTCGAGCAGTACTTC. It specifies CASATRGQGLVEQYF.

The CDR3 DNA follows: TGTGCCAGCAGCTTAGCGGCAGACTTCCCAAATGGCTACACCTTC. This translates into CASSLAADFPNGYTF. This rearrangement joins TRBV7-9 to TRBJ1-2; D is ambiguous. V lost 0 bases to trimming and J lost 6 bases, with 14 bases between them. The germline CDR1 and CDR2 sequences are SEHNR and FQNEAQ (reference sequence). CDR3 length: 15 amino acids. Using reference TRBV7-9 and TRBJ1-2 for the parts outside the CDR3, the full variable domain is DTGVSQNPRHKITKRGQNVTFRCDPISEHNRLYWYRQTLGQGPEFLTYFQNEAQLEKSRLLSDRFSAERPKGSFSTLEIQRTEQGDSAMYLCASSLAADFPNGYTFGSGTRLTVV.

This clone showed up many times. The chain carries TRBV9 and TRBJ2-1, with TRBD2 matching over 9 bases. This CDR3 spans 15 amino acids. Germline CDR1 reads SGDLS; CDR2 reads YYNGEE. The V gene end was trimmed by 0 bases and the J gene end by 8 bases; junction bases not matched to a gene: 6. The CDR3 region has the DNA TGTGCCAGCAGCGTAGGCGGGGGGGCCGGGGATGAGCAGTTCTTC. This encodes CASSVGGGAGDEQFF. Together with reference TRBV9 and TRBJ2-1, the CDR3 gives the full variable domain: DSGVTQTPKHLITATGQRVTLRCSPRSGDLSVYWYQQSLDQGLQFLIQYYNGEERAKGNILERFSAQQFPDLHSELNLSSLELGDSALYFCASSVGGGAGDEQFFGPGTRLTVL.

This clone showed up just a few times. The chain combines TRBV5-1 with TRBJ1-1; D remains ambiguous. V shed 0 bases and J shed 1 base, with 10 bases lying between them. Germline assignment: CDR1 SGHRS and CDR2 YFSETQ. This CDR3 contains 15 residues. The CDR3: CASSLGLEGNTEAFF. The CDR3 bases are TGCGCCAGCAGCTTGGGGCTAGAGGGGAACACTGAAGCTTTCTTT.

This chain uses TRBV19 with TRBJ2-5; tentatively, D is TRBD2 (6 bases). This CDR3 region has 16 residues. Trimming cost V 5 bases and J 4 bases, with 20 bases left between them. CDR1 is LNHDA, CDR2 SQIVND, per germline (reference sequence). Here the CDR3 DNA reads TGTGCCAGTAGTCATCTCGACGGGGGTTTCCTAGAGACCCAGTACTTC. This encodes CASSHLDGGFLETQYF. The whole variable domain, filled in from reference TRBV19 and TRBJ2-5, reads DGGITQSPKYLFRKEGQNVTLSCEQNLNHDAMYWYRQDPGQGLRLIYYSQIVNDFQKGDIAEGYSVSREKKESFPLTVTSAQKNPTAFYLCASSHLDGGFLETQYFGPGTRLLVL.

V gene TRBV2 combines with J gene TRBJ1-3; 7 bases fit TRBD1. Germline values: CDR1 SNHLY, CDR2 FYNNEI. With 2 bases clipped from V and 3 bases from J, the junction kept 4 bases outside the gene matches. The CDR3 loop spans 15 amino acids. Written as DNA, the CDR3 is TGTGCCAGCAGTGAACGGGACAGCGGTGGAAACACCATATATTTT. Translation gives CASSERDSGGNTIYF.

The chain joins TRBV5-1 to TRBJ1-5; D ambiguous. This CDR3 is built from 14 residues. The ends were cut back, 5 bases at V and 1 base at J, with 10 bases in the middle. Germline CDR1 SGHRS, CDR2 YFSETQ. The CDR3 spells CASRPEPSNQPQHF. The CDR3 DNA reads TGCGCCAGCAGACCCGAGCCGAGCAATCAGCCCCAGCATTTT.

This rearrangement joins TRBV12-3 or TRBV12-4 to TRBJ2-7; possible D gene TRBD2, 5 bases. This CDR3 is built from 13 residues. The germline V and J ends were trimmed by 5 bases and 4 bases, with 12 bases remaining between them. CDR3 bases: TGTGCCAGCAGTGGAGGTTGGGGTTACGAGCAGTACTTC. It codes for CASSGGWGYEQYF.

This chain connects TRBV7-2 to TRBJ2-1; TRBD1 matches 8 bases. The CDR3 is 16 residues long. V shed 1 base, J shed 6 bases, and the junction held 8 bases outside the gene matches. Germline V gene data show CDR1 as SGHTA and CDR2 as FQGNSA. CDR3 in DNA: TGTGCCAGCAGCTTAGTCCCGGGACAGGTGACCAATGAGCAGTTCTTC. Its protein product is CASSLVPGQVTNEQFF.